Only one count was recorded for the clone carrying this T cell receptor beta chain. Sequencing was performed with immunoSEQ multiplex PCR; in TCRdb, only in-frame clones are kept and a portion is missing. The sample lists 55,000 to 80,000 clones; 90% to 95% were seen once. CDR1 is SGHVS, CDR2 FNYEAQ, per germline. Trimming stripped 6 bases from V and 6 bases from J, with 14 bases between. This CDR3 is 13 amino acids long. This sample was included in a study of shared T cell receptors in the human thymus. The specimen was thymocytes. The chain joins TRBV7-6 to TRBJ1-2, with D unclear. This receptor was obtained from a human donor. The CDR3 sequence is CASRRSFDDGYTF. CDR3 coding DNA: TGTGCCAGCAGACGATCTTTTGACGATGGCTACACCTTC.